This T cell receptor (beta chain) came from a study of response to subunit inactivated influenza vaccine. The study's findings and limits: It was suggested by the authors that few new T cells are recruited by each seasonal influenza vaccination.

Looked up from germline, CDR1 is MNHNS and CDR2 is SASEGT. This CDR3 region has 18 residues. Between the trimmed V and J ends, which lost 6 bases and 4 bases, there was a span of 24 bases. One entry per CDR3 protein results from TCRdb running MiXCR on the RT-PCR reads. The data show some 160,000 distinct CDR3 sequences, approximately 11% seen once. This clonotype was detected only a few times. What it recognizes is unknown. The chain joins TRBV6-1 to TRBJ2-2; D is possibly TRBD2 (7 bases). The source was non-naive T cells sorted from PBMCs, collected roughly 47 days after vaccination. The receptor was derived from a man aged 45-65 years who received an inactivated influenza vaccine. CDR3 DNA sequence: TGTGCCAGCAGCCTCACCTCCACAGCGAGGGGGGGCACCGGGGAGCTGTTTTTT. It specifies CASSLTSTARGGTGELFF.